The present entry profiles one T cell receptor (beta chain) with its context. Its antigen is undetermined. The length of the CDR3 is 17 residues. V lost 0 bases, J lost 2 bases, and 4 bases stayed unmatched. CDR1 and CDR2 (germline): SGDLS, YYNGEE. The entry originates in a study of shared clonotypes between healthy human individuals. The overall study: Ranging from 18 to 49 in age, donors were a couple of women and three men. Per donor, CD8 memory used one plate, CD8 naive used two, CD4 memory used three and CD4 naive used three. Overall study results and limits: Estimated clonotype richness was generally higher in naive than memory subsets.

For every subset, genomic DNA was evenly distributed across several immunoSEQ plates. Method: immunoSEQ multiplex PCR; TCRdb's copy keeps in-frame clones and lacks some. The repertoire holds some 2.1 million clones, with just over 90% as singletons. CD8 cells regarded as naive lacked CD45RO, were positively chosen for CCR7, and omitted terminally differentiated effector memory CD45RA+ cells. The receptor's source is a young man in good health. Some clones in this sample may be carry-over from other donors' samples. Sequenced: naive CD8+ T cells from PBMCs. This chain connects TRBV9 to TRBJ2-3, with 12 bases aligning to TRBD2. The CDR3 region has the DNA TGTGCCAGCAGCGTAGGGACTAGCGGGACCCTCACAGATACGCAGTATTTT. Translated: CASSVGTSGTLTDTQYF.